The text below deals with one TCR beta chain. Antigen: not known. This specimen belongs to a study of T cell repertoires in cytomegalovirus infection. Study-wide context: CMV infection and matching HLA type were both indicated by public TCR beta signatures.

Each CDR3 protein gets one entry after TCRdb re-called the reads with MiXCR. This sample has around 530,000 distinct CDR3 sequences, with approximately 15% found just once. General study points: Dominant in the ex vivo response were TCR beta clonotypes restricted by HLA-C and specific for CMV. Identification of carriers of CMV plus the relevant HLA was performed using cumulative public TCR beta family frequency.

Sequencing used CD8+ T cells from PBMCs. This sequence was found in a human donor in good health (CMV status not recorded). Some clones in this sample may be carry-over from other donors' samples.

The CDR3 reads CSVEPFSGLNYGYTF. The DNA of the CDR3 is TGCAGCGTTGAACCTTTCTCAGGGCTTAACTATGGCTACACCTTC. This chain links TRBV29-1 with TRBJ1-2; D might be TRBD1 (5 bases). Trimming removed 2 bases from V and 1 base from J, with 14 bases in between. CDR1 and CDR2 (germline): SQVTM, ANQGSEA. CDR3 length: 15 amino acids.